The present TCR beta chain was sequenced within a study of T cells after yellow fever vaccination. Background on the study: With SMART-Seq v4 Ultra Low Input, the fractions containing low cell numbers were prepared. Study results and limitations: The booster response re-showed most primary clones: around 96% CD4, approximately 90% CD8. The secondary T-cell response peaked on day 5, not day 15, but was weaker.

Trimming removed 4 bases at V and 5 bases at J, with 14 bases between. The germline V gene encodes CDR1 MNHEY and CDR2 SVGEGT. This CDR3 has 14 amino acids. They built TCR cDNA with 5'RACE template switching, a step that put in a universal primer site and UMIs. MiXCR, run by TCRdb on the 5' RACE reads, gives a single entry per CDR3 protein. This table holds fewer than 100,000 distinct CDR3 sequences, under 9% found once. The clonotype was recovered from a man younger than 30 who received the YFV17D yellow fever vaccine. The sample here was CD8+ T cells not binding an NS4B(214-222) dextramer, sorted from PBMCs, taken roughly 14 days after the first yellow fever vaccination. This sequence joins TRBV6-2 or TRBV6-3 and TRBJ1-2, with D perhaps matching TRBD1 (5 bases). The chain's CDR3 is CASSFARVGYGYTF. Here the CDR3 DNA reads TGTGCCAGCAGTTTTGCCAGGGTGGGATATGGCTACACCTTC.